One sample yielded the 2 T cell receptor beta chains listed below, sequenced in a study of blood T cells in healthy people across ages (dated by TCRdb to the mid-2010s). The library was made by 5' RACE. The instrument given in TCRdb is Illumina HiSeq 2500. A second PCR of roughly 7 to 11 cycles was performed with a sample-barcoded 5' primer and a J-beta primer mix. Using fastp trimming at Q25 and MiXCR clonotype assembly, TCRdb reanalyzed the public sequencing data and kept in-frame beta chains. Each entry merges the rows of one CDR3 protein and shows their most common DNA and genes. For this sample the table gives about 580,000 distinct CDR3 sequences, of which under 55% were detected only once. The ten largest clones capture around 23% of the sample. The source material was blood. The receptors derive from a man older than 75 in good health.

This clonotype was detected only a few times. The chain links TRBV6-6 to TRBJ2-7, with 10 bases that match TRBD1. The CDR3 extends over 16 amino acids. The J segment lost 1 base and the V segment lost 7 bases, leaving 10 bases of the junction unmatched. The V gene's germline CDR1 is MNHNY and CDR2 SVGAGI (reference sequence). This chain's CDR3 is CASNRGGTGVSYEQYF. The CDR3 DNA reads as TGTGCCAGCAATAGAGGAGGGACAGGGGTTTCCTACGAGCAGTACTTC.

The V and J genes are TRBV7-9 and TRBJ1-1, with no clear D. The CDR3 extends over 14 amino acids. The germline gives CDR1 SEHNR, CDR2 FQNEAQ (reference sequence). The V end lost 0 bases, the J end lost 11 bases, and 16 bases lay between the germline ends. The CDR3 region is CASSLAVAEETAFF. CDR3 nucleotides: TGTGCCAGCAGCTTAGCGGTGGCAGAGGAGACCGCTTTCTTT.